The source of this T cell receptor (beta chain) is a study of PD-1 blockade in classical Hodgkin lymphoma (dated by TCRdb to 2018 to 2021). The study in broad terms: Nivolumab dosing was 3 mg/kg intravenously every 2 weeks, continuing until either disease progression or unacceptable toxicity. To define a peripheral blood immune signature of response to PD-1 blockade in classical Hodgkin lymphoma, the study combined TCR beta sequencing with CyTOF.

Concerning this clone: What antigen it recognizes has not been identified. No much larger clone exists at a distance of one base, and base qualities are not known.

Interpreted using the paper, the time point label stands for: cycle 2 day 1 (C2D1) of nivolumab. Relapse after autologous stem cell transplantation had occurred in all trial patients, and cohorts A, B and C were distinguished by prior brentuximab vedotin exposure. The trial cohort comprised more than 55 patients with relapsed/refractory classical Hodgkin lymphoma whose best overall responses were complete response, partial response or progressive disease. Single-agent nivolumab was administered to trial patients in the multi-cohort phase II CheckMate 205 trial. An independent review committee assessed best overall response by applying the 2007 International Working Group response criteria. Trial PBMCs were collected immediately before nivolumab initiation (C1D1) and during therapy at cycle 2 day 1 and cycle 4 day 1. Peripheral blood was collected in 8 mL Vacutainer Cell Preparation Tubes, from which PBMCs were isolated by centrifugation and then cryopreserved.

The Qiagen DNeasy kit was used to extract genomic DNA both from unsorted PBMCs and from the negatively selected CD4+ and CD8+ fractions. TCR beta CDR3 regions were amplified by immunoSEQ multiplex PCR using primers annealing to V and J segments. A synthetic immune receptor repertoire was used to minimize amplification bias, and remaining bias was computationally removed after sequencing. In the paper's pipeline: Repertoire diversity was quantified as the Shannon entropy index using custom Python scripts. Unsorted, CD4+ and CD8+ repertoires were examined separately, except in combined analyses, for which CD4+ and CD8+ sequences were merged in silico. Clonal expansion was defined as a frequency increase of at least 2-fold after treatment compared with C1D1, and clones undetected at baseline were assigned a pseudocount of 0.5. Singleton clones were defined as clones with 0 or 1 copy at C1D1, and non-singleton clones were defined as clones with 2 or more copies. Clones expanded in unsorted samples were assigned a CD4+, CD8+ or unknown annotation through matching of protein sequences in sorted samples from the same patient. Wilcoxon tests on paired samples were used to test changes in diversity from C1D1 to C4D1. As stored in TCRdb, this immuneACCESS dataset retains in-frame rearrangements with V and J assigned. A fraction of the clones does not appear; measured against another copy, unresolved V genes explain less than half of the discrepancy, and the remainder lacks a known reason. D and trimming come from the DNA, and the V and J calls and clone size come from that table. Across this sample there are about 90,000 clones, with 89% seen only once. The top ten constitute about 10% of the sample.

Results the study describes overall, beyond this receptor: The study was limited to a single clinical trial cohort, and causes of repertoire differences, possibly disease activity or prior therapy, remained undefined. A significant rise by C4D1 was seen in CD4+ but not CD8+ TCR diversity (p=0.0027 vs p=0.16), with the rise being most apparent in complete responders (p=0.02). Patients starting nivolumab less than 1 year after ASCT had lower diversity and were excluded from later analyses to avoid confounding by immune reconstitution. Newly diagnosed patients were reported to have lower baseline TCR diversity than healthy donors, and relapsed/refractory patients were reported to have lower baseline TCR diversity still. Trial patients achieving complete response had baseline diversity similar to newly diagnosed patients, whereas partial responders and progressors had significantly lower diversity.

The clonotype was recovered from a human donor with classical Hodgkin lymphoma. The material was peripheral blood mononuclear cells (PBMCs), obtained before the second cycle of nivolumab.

The sequenced DNA is TGCGCCAGCAGCCCGACAGGGGTCGAGCAGTACTTC. It encodes CASSPTGVEQYF. The V and J genes are TRBV5-1 and TRBJ2-7; 8 middle bases align to TRBD1. The germline V gene supplies CDR1 SGHRS and CDR2 YFSETQ. Ends trimmed: V by 4 bases, J by 6 bases; bases unmatched to a gene: 3. From the cysteine up to the phenylalanine, the CDR3 has a length of 12 residues. Of the read, only the CDR3 DNA is kept; its 36 bases are in frame from base 1.